This T cell receptor beta chain was retrieved from a study of blood T cell repertoires in COVID-19. Recovered participants had two consecutive negative NP/OP PCR tests, healthcare professional clearance, or symptom resolution. Authors' processing steps: Quantification of nucleated cells was approximated via reference gene primer amplification. The assay was immunoSEQ multiplex PCR, and TCRdb's table has in-frame clones only and misses some. V and J calls and clone size come straight from that table; D and trimming were deduced from the DNA. The sample has some 300,000 clones, over 75% seen once. This CDR3 has 14 residues. The germline CDR1 and CDR2 sequences are MNHEY and SMNVEV (reference sequence). The V end was cut by 1 base, the J end by 8 bases, with 14 bases between.

The sequencing input was PBMCs or T cells enriched from blood (not recorded which). The chain uses TRBV27 and TRBJ1-2; D unresolved. The TCR originated in a woman aged 30 to 39 who had recovered from COVID-19. The CDR3, as DNA: TGTGCCAGCAGTTTATTTCCGGGATCGGACGGCTACACCTTC. It codes for CASSLFPGSDGYTF.